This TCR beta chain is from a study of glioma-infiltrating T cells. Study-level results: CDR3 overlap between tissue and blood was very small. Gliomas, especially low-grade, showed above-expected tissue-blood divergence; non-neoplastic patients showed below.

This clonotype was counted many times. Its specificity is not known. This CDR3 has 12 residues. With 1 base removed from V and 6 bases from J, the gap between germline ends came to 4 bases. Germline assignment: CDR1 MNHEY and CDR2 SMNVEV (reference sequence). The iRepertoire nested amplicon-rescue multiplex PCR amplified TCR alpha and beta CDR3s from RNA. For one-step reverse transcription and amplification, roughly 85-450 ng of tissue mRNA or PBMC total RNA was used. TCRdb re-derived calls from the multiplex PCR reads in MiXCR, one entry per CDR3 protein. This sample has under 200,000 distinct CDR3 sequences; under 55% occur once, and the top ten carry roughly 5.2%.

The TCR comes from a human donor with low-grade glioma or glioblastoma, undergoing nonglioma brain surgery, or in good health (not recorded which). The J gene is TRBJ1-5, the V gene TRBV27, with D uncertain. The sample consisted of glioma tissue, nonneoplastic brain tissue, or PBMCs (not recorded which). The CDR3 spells CASSLFGQPQHF. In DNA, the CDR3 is TGTGCCAGCAGTTTATTTGGTCAGCCCCAGCATTTT.